This TCR beta chain was recorded in a study of vaccination and CD4 T cells after COVID-19. Study in general: Control cultures received a CEFX pool, an HIV-1 Nef pool, or no peptide.

Study conclusions and caveats: Reactive clone data from convalescent patients indicated a median of about 90% appearing only post-vaccination.

Treatment reported: approximately nine-day PBMC culture with coronavirus spike peptide pools or control peptides (ViraFEST assay). About this clonotype itself: Its antigen is as yet unknown.

Germline V CDR1 and CDR2: MNHEY, SVGAGI. The CDR3 loop spans 14 amino acids. V lost 0 bases, J lost 1 base, and 7 bases lay in between. The Oncomine TCR Beta short-read assay was applied to DNA of cultured CD4+ T cells. Genomic DNA was extracted from cultured CD4+ T cells. TCRdb processed the PCR reads anew with MiXCR; each CDR3 protein has one entry. The sample includes some 15,000 distinct CDR3 sequences, roughly 61% of them seen just once. V usage is TRBV6-5 and J usage is TRBJ2-7; D may be TRBD1 (5 bases). Sequenced input: CD4+ T cells from blood, cultured in vitro. The sequence came from a human donor who had recovered from COVID-19. As DNA, the CDR3 is TGTGCCAGCAGTTACTCCAGGGAATCCTACGAGCAGTACTTC. This encodes CASSYSRESYEQYF.